These 19 T cell receptor beta chains were all obtained from the same sample, sequenced in a study of T cells in Graves' hyperthyroidism and ophthalmopathy. What was amplified from RNA transcripts were TCR beta CDR3 regions. With the HTBI primer set, the TCR CDR3 went through a first round of RT-PCR. One entry per CDR3 protein, called by TCRdb with MiXCR from the multiplex PCR reads. Of 560,000 or so distinct CDR3 sequences listed, under 60% are singletons. The specimen was peripheral blood or thyroid tissue (not recorded which). Every receptor here comes from a woman younger than 35 with Graves' hyperthyroidism.

This clonotype was seen many times. The chain has TRBV2 and TRBJ2-7; no firm D call. Germline CDR1 reads SNHLY; CDR2 reads FYNNEI. The CDR3 covers 12 residues. Trimming took 6 bases from V and 2 from J, leaving 8 bases between them. The CDR3 DNA is TGTGCCAGCAGGGTGGAGACCTACGAGCAGTACTTC. Translated, it gives CASRVETYEQYF.

In its sample, this clonotype was seen a few times. CDR3 sequence reads: CASAGADRGYTF. The CDR3 DNA sequence: TGTGCCAGTGCTGGGGCCGATCGGGGCTACACCTTC. The V gene is TRBV19, the J gene TRBJ1-2; weak D call: TRBD1 (5 bases). The germline V gene encodes CDR1 LNHDA and CDR2 SQIVND (reference sequence). The CDR3 runs to 12 residues. Trimming took off 8 bases at V and 8 bases at J, with 15 bases between the two ends.

The table lists this clonotype with a few counts. V is TRBV2 and J is TRBJ1-2, with no clear D. Looked up from germline, CDR1 is SNHLY and CDR2 is FYNNEI. With 4 bases removed from V and 4 bases from J, the gap between germline ends came to 10 bases. There are 13 residues in the CDR3. The CDR3 region has the DNA TGTGCCAGCAGTGGGCGTCGGGCCTATGGCTACACCTTC. Translating gives CASSGRRAYGYTF.

This clonotype was observed at least ten times. CDR3 region: CAISTDRDTYEQYF. CDR3 in DNA: TGTGCCATCAGTACCGACAGGGACACCTACGAGCAGTACTTC. The J gene is TRBJ2-7, the V gene TRBV10-3; 7 bases match TRBD1. CDR3 size: 14 residues. CDR1 ENHRY and CDR2 SYGVKD come from the germline V gene. V shed 5 bases and J 2 bases; nucleotides not matched to a gene: 6.

This clonotype was seen a handful of times. V and J are TRBV25-1 and TRBJ1-6, with unresolved D. Trimming took off 4 bases at V and 4 bases at J, with 14 bases between the two ends. CDR1 is MGHDK and CDR2 is SYGVNS in the germline V gene. The CDR3 spans 16 residues. The CDR3 coding sequence is TGTGCCAGCAGTGCTACCCAATCATCGTATAATTCACCCCTCCACTTT. Protein: CASSATQSSYNSPLHF.

This clonotype was seen many times. The genes are TRBV24-1 and TRBJ2-7, with D perhaps TRBD1 (5 bases). The CDR3 contains 12 residues. Germline V gives CDR1 KGHDR, CDR2 SFDVKD. V lost 7 bases and J 3 bases, leaving 9 bases between the germline ends. The CDR3 DNA sequence: TGTGCCACCAGGGGGCCCGGCTACGAGCAGTACTTC. Residues: CATRGPGYEQYF.

As regards this clonotype: The junction departs from the called germline gene at one end, perhaps through a read error. This rearrangement joins TRBV10-3 to TRBJ1-5; D ambiguous. Germline assignment: CDR1 ENHRY and CDR2 SYGVKD. CDR3 length equals 14 residues. DNA of the CDR3: TGTGCCAGCAGTGAATCCGAGCGGAATCAGCCCCAGCATTTT. Translated: CASSESERNQPQHF.

The V gene is TRBV29-1, the J gene TRBJ1-4; tentative D call: TRBD1 (6 bases). Germline values: CDR1 SQVTM, CDR2 ANQGSEA. The CDR3 covers 15 residues. With 6 bases removed from V and 7 bases from J, the gap between germline ends came to 21 bases. The CDR3 sequence: CSVVEDRAYTEKLFF. CDR3 bases: TGCAGCGTCGTCGAGGACAGAGCTTACACTGAAAAACTGTTTTTT.

The V call is TRBV24-1, the J call TRBJ1-2, with 7 bases that match TRBD1. The CDR3 spans 14 residues. From germline, CDR1 is KGHDR and CDR2 SFDVKD. V was clipped by 5 bases and J by 4 bases; unmatched bases: 6. The CDR3 protein is CATSADRDFYGYTF. For the CDR3, the DNA is TGTGCCACCAGTGCCGACAGGGACTTCTATGGCTACACCTTC.

The chain employs TRBV20-1 and TRBJ1-1; D is ambiguous. Trimming took 6 bases from V and 8 from J, leaving 16 bases between them. This CDR3 spans 12 amino acids. Germline V gene lookup returns CDR1 DFQATT and CDR2 SNEGSKA (reference sequence). CDR3 DNA: TGCAGTGCCCCCTGGGCGGGGTCGGAAGCTTTCTTT. This sequence encodes CSAPWAGSEAFF.

This clonotype has a count of ten or more. This is likely a read error, given that the CDR3 carries no conserved phenylalanine or tryptophan at its end. The limits of the CDR3 on the DNA are not certain, so only TCRdb's listed CDR3 is given. This chain uses TRBV24-1 with TRBJ2-5; the tabulated D call, TRBD2, remains unverified against the DNA. Both ends counted, the CDR3 spans 10 residues. From germline, CDR1 is KGHDR and CDR2 SFDVKD. The CDR3 sequence is CATSDSQGTS.

This chain connects TRBV15 to TRBJ2-7, with TRBD2 as a possible D gene (5 bases). With 5 bases removed from V and 7 bases from J, the gap between germline ends came to 21 bases. The CDR3 covers 15 residues. The germline V gene encodes CDR1 LNHNV and CDR2 YYDKDF (reference sequence). The chain's CDR3 is CATSPRPGWVGEQYF. The DNA for the CDR3 is TGTGCCACCAGCCCACGGCCGGGATGGGTTGGGGAGCAGTACTTC.

The chain uses TRBV7-2 and TRBJ1-4; 8 positions agree with TRBD1. Per the germline V gene, CDR1 is SGHTA and CDR2 is FQGNSA. Trimming at V came to 3 bases and at J to 7 bases, leaving 7 bases not matched to a gene. The CDR3 runs 15 residues. CDR3 loop: CASSLDRVNTEKLFF. CDR3 bases: TGTGCCAGCAGCTTGGACAGGGTGAACACTGAAAAACTGTTTTTT.

A remark on this clonotype: A much larger clone is a single base away; this may be a read error. The missing conserved phenylalanine or tryptophan at the end of this CDR3 makes a read error likely. The chain couples TRBV7-9 to TRBJ1-6, with 7 bases identical to TRBD1. The ends lost 5 bases at V and 10 bases at J; junction bases unmatched: 8. Germline V CDR1 and CDR2: SEHNR, FQNEAQ (reference sequence). The CDR3 consists of 14 residues. The CDR3 reads CASSLTGARSPLHL. CDR3 DNA sequence: TGTGCCAGCAGCCTTACAGGGGCGAGATCACCCCTCCACCTT.

This clonotype was counted ten times or more. The V gene is TRBV7-9, the J gene TRBJ1-4, with unresolved D. Germline CDR1 is SEHNR and CDR2 is FQNEAQ (reference sequence). The CDR3 is made up of 14 amino acids. The V gene lost 2 bases and the J gene lost 8 bases, with 12 bases spanning the gap. The CDR3 nucleotides are TGTGCCAGCAGCTTACACGACATTGACGAAAAACTGTTTTTT. This encodes CASSLHDIDEKLFF. The full variable domain, in which reference TRBV7-9 and TRBJ1-4 provide the parts outside the CDR3, is DTGVSQNPRHKITKRGQNVTFRCDPISEHNRLYWYRQTLGQGPEFLTYFQNEAQLEKSRLLSDRFSAERPKGSFSTLEIQRTEQGDSAMYLCASSLHDIDEKLFFGSGTQLSVL.

The rearrangement uses TRBV20-1 and TRBJ2-2; D unresolved. V lost 0 bases and J lost 4, with 6 bases in between. This CDR3 spans 13 amino acids. Germline CDR1 and CDR2: DFQATT and SNEGSKA (reference sequence). The CDR3 loop reads CSARDAATGELFF. For the CDR3, the DNA is TGCAGTGCTAGAGATGCCGCCACCGGGGAGCTGTTTTTT.

This clonotype was detected a few times. The J gene is TRBJ2-5, the V gene TRBV7-9; TRBD2 matches 7 bases. The CDR3 contains 15 residues. Germline V gene lookup returns CDR1 SEHNR and CDR2 FQNEAQ (reference sequence). The trim removed 5 bases at V and 1 base at J, leaving 7 bases unmatched. The CDR3: CASSRRDYRQETQYF. CDR3 nucleotides: TGTGCCAGCAGCCGCCGGGACTACCGCCAAGAGACCCAGTACTTC.

This clonotype was seen ten or more times. The rearrangement uses TRBV10-2 and TRBJ1-5; TRBD1 matches at 9 bases. CDR3 length: 14 amino acids. CDR1 WSHSY and CDR2 SAAADI come from the germline V gene. Losses at the gene ends were 4 bases for V and 5 bases for J; bases not matched to a gene: 3. Written as DNA, the CDR3 is TGCGCCAGCAGTGTCGGACAGGGGCATCAGCCCCAGCATTTT. This sequence encodes CASSVGQGHQPQHF.

There are a few counts of this clonotype. J is TRBJ2-7 and V is TRBV9, with D perhaps TRBD2 (6 bases). The CDR3 totals 16 residues. Trimming cost V 0 bases and J 3 bases, with 16 bases left between them. Per germline, CDR1 SGDLS and CDR2 YYNGEE. This chain's CDR3 is CASSVGGSSGLYEQYF. DNA for the CDR3: TGTGCCAGCAGCGTAGGGGGAAGTAGCGGACTCTACGAGCAGTACTTC.